The next 28 T cell receptor beta chains were all read from a single sample in a study of CD8 T cells in Susac syndrome. With random hexamers, reverse transcription was performed on about 0.5 to 1 ug of RNA. TCRdb itself ran the immunoSEQ multiplex PCR reads through MiXCR, one entry per CDR3 protein. The table has 150,000 to 200,000 distinct CDR3 sequences, around 95% seen once. The sequencing input was CD4+ T cells from PBMCs. The receptors stem from a human donor in good health.

The CDR3 DNA reads as TGCGCCAGCAGCGGCGACTTAAGCTCCTACAATGAGCAGTTCTTC. It encodes CASSGDLSSYNEQFF. The J gene is TRBJ2-1, the V gene TRBV5-1; unclear D gene. The CDR3 contains 15 residues. Germline V CDR1 and CDR2: SGHRS, YFSETQ. The V and J ends lost 4 bases and 0 bases respectively, with 11 bases between them.

The chain recombines TRBV12-3 or TRBV12-4 with TRBJ1-2; D possibly corresponds to TRBD1 (5 bases). V was clipped by 7 bases and J by 7 bases, with 16 bases between them. The CDR3 contains 13 residues. The DNA for the CDR3 is TGTGCCAGCACCCAATCAGGGACCTCTGGCTACACCTTC. As protein: CASTQSGTSGYTF.

The rearrangement uses TRBV4-3 and TRBJ1-1; D gene unclear. Per germline, CDR1 LGHNA and CDR2 YSLEER. The CDR3 has 13 residues. Trimming shortened V by 0 bases and J by 5 bases, and 7 bases separated the two germline ends. The chain's CDR3 is CASSQEGRTEAFF. The DNA for the CDR3 is TGCGCCAGCAGCCAAGAAGGACGAACTGAAGCTTTCTTT.

The rearrangement joins TRBV20-1 to TRBJ1-2; tentative D call: TRBD1 (5 bases). V shed 5 bases and J shed 1 base, with 8 bases lying between them. The CDR3 loop spans 12 amino acids. Germline assignment: CDR1 DFQATT and CDR2 SNEGSKA (reference sequence). CDR3 coding DNA: TGCAGTGCTCCGGGGGTTAACTATGGCTACACCTTC. The encoded protein is CSAPGVNYGYTF.

The chain is built from TRBV3-1 and TRBJ2-5, with D tentatively TRBD2 (5 bases). CDR3 length: 17 residues. V shed 1 base and J shed 4 bases, with 19 bases lying between them. Germline loops: CDR1 LGHDT, CDR2 YNNKEL (reference sequence). The CDR3 DNA follows: TGTGCCAGCAGCCAAGGGGCGACTAACTGGTTTCCAGAGACCCAGTACTTC. Its translation: CASSQGATNWFPETQYF.

The chain carries TRBV6-5 and TRBJ2-7; maybe TRBD1 (6 bases). Germline V gene sequence: CDR1 MNHEY, CDR2 SVGAGI. There are 12 residues in the CDR3. V was trimmed by 0 bases and J by 12 bases, leaving 12 bases between them. CDR3 in DNA: TGTGCCAGCAGTTACTCGACAGGACAAATGTACTTC. As protein: CASSYSTGQMYF.

The J gene is TRBJ1-6, the V gene TRBV2; D ambiguous. V gave up 6 bases and J gave up 15 bases, with 21 bases separating them. Looked up from germline, CDR1 is SNHLY and CDR2 is FYNNEI. This CDR3 has 14 residues. For the CDR3, the DNA is TGTGCCAGCAGCAGAAGCCGGACCGGTCCAAGCCTCCACTTT. Residues: CASSRSRTGPSLHF.

The J gene is TRBJ2-3, the V gene TRBV9, with 11 nucleotides matching TRBD1. This CDR3 contains 15 residues. Trimming at V came to 3 bases and at J to 5 bases, leaving 5 bases not matched to a gene. CDR1 is SGDLS, CDR2 YYNGEE, per germline. CDR3 bases: TGTGCCAGCAGCGCACAGGGACAGGGGGTAGATACGCAGTATTTT. Protein: CASSAQGQGVDTQYF.

The chain has TRBV6-2 or TRBV6-3 and TRBJ1-5, with TRBD1 as a possible D gene (6 bases). The V gene lost 5 bases and the J gene lost 7 bases, with 12 bases spanning the gap. Germline V gives CDR1 MNHEY, CDR2 SVGEGT. This CDR3 comprises 13 residues. Here the CDR3 DNA reads TGTGCCAGCAGTCGGGACACCGGGCAGCCCCAGCATTTT. It translates to CASSRDTGQPQHF.

DNA for the CDR3: TGCGCCAGCAGCCAAGATCGCAGGGACGAGCAGTACTTC. The encoded protein is CASSQDRRDEQYF. The rearrangement uses TRBV4-3 and TRBJ2-7; possibly TRBD1 for D (5 bases). CDR1 and CDR2 from the germline V gene are LGHNA and YSLEER. CDR3 length: 13 residues. The ends were cut back, 0 bases at V and 5 bases at J, with 8 bases in the middle.

The chain employs TRBV5-6 and TRBJ1-2; TRBD1 matches at 8 bases. This CDR3 is 12 amino acids long. The V and J ends lost 5 bases and 7 bases, in that order; junction bases with no gene match: 4. Germline V CDR1 and CDR2: SGHDT, YYEEEE. Here the CDR3 DNA reads TGTGCCAGCAGGGGGACAGGCCGTGGCTACACCTTC. Translating gives CASRGTGRGYTF. The variable domain in full, with the rest retrieved from reference TRBV5-6 and TRBJ1-2, is DAGVTQSPTHLIKTRGQQVTLRCSPKSGHDTVSWYQQALGQGPQFIFQYYEEEERQRGNFPDRFSGHQFPNYSSELNVNALLLGDSALYLCASRGTGRGYTFGSGTRLTVV.

The chain has TRBV7-2 and TRBJ2-7; no reliable D call. The CDR3 runs 14 residues. The V gene's germline CDR1 is SGHTA and CDR2 FQGNSA. V was cut by 5 bases and J by 2 bases, with 13 bases left in between. CDR3 coding DNA: TGTGCCAGCAGCCCACCTGTGACAACCTACGAGCAGTACTTC. This gives the protein CASSPPVTTYEQYF.

The genes are TRBV5-1 and TRBJ2-7; 7 bases match TRBD1. The CDR3 consists of 15 residues. The V gene's germline CDR1 is SGHRS and CDR2 YFSETQ. J gave up 5 bases and V 1 base, and 9 bases lay outside the gene matches. CDR3: CASSLPTSTGHEQYF. In nucleotides, the CDR3 is TGCGCCAGCAGCTTGCCTACCTCGACAGGGCACGAGCAGTACTTC. Based on the CDR3 plus reference TRBV5-1 and TRBJ2-7, the full variable domain is KAGVTQTPRYLIKTRGQQVTLSCSPISGHRSVSWYQQTPGQGLQFLFEYFSETQRNKGNFPGRFSGRQFSNSRSEMNVSTLELGDSALYLCASSLPTSTGHEQYFGPGTRLTVT.

The chain recombines TRBV29-1 with TRBJ2-1, with 9 bases aligning to TRBD2. The CDR3 is 16 residues long. Trimming at V came to 5 bases and at J to 5 bases, leaving 13 bases not matched to a gene. Per germline, CDR1 SQVTM and CDR2 ANQGSEA. CDR3 sequence (DNA): TGCAGCGTTCCTCTTGGCGGGGGGGGCAAGAACAATGAGCAGTTCTTC. Translating it yields CSVPLGGGGKNNEQFF.

The chain carries TRBV4-1 and TRBJ2-5; 7 positions agree with TRBD2. Unmatched junction bases numbered 12, after V lost 4 bases and J lost 4 bases. Germline V gives CDR1 MGHRA, CDR2 YSYEKL. This CDR3 comprises 16 residues. The CDR3 here is CASSRGAGTKGETQYF. In DNA form, the CDR3 reads TGCGCCAGCAGCCGGGGCGCCGGGACTAAGGGAGAGACCCAGTACTTC.

This chain's CDR3 is CASSNSGGRNTGELFF. The DNA of the CDR3 is TGTGCCAGCAGCAATAGCGGGGGCCGGAACACCGGGGAGCTGTTTTTT. The rearrangement uses TRBV3-1 and TRBJ2-2; 9 nucleotides align to TRBD2. Germline CDR1 LGHDT, CDR2 YNNKEL (reference sequence). J gave up 1 base and V 5 bases, and 5 bases lay outside the gene matches. CDR3 length: 16 amino acids.

The chain uses TRBV30 and TRBJ2-2; D is possibly TRBD1 (5 bases). The length of the CDR3 is 16 residues. Germline CDR1 reads GTSNPN; CDR2 reads SVGIG (reference sequence). Trimming cost V 0 bases and J 5 bases, with 16 bases left between them. CDR3 loop: CAWSVQELPGTGELFF. For the CDR3, the DNA is TGTGCCTGGAGTGTACAGGAACTACCAGGGACCGGGGAGCTGTTTTTT.

The chain recombines TRBV4-3 with TRBJ2-7; TRBD2 is a possible D gene (5 bases). CDR1 and CDR2 (germline): LGHNA, YSLEER. V was pared by 8 bases and J by 7 bases, with 18 bases between. The CDR3 has 13 residues. This chain's CDR3 is CASLRARDGEQYF. The CDR3 nucleotides read TGCGCCAGCCTCCGGGCGAGGGATGGGGAGCAGTACTTC.

This clonotype was seen a handful of times. The J gene is TRBJ1-1, the V gene TRBV5-4; D perhaps matches TRBD1 (5 bases). The V gene lost 6 bases and the J gene lost 13 bases, with 22 bases spanning the gap. CDR3 length: 13 amino acids. Germline CDR1 and CDR2: SGHNT and YYREEE (reference sequence). The DNA for the CDR3 is TGTGCCAGCACCACCTCGTCCACGGGGCTAGGTTTCTTT. Encoded protein: CASTTSSTGLGFF.

V gene TRBV7-3 combines with J gene TRBJ2-1; D tentatively fits TRBD1 or TRBD2 (6 bases each). The germline V gene has CDR1 SGHTA and CDR2 FQGTGA. V shed 1 base and J shed 7 bases, with 17 bases lying between them. CDR3 length: 16 residues. The CDR3 DNA reads TGTGCCAGCAGCTTAATAGAGGGGGGCCAAGGAAATGAGCAGTTCTTC. Translation: CASSLIEGGQGNEQFF.

J is TRBJ1-2 and V is TRBV29-1, with no clear D. Trimming removed 5 bases from V and 5 bases from J, with 12 bases in between. Germline V gene data show CDR1 as SQVTM and CDR2 as ANQGSEA. The CDR3 contains 12 residues. CDR3 sequence (DNA): TGCAGCGTTTTTTTGGGGAAGTATGGCTACACCTTC. Its protein is CSVFLGKYGYTF.

The chain links TRBV19 to TRBJ2-3; D not resolved. Trimming removed 5 bases from V and 0 bases from J, with 6 bases in between. The V gene's germline CDR1 is LNHDA and CDR2 SQIVND (reference sequence). The CDR3 length is 13 residues. The chain's CDR3 is CASSATSTDTQYF. CDR3 DNA sequence: TGTGCCAGTAGTGCAACTAGCACAGATACGCAGTATTTT.

The chain carries TRBV3-1 and TRBJ2-3; a possible D gene is TRBD2 (6 bases). The V and J ends lost 8 bases and 6 bases respectively, with 24 bases between them. CDR1 is LGHDT and CDR2 is YNNKEL in the germline V gene (reference sequence). The CDR3 runs to 16 residues. The CDR3 coding sequence is TGTGCCAGCTCGAACCGGGGATGGGACTTCACGGATACGCAGTATTTT. This encodes CASSNRGWDFTDTQYF.

This chain connects TRBV6-1 to TRBJ2-1; D gene ambiguous. Germline CDR1 is MNHNS and CDR2 is SASEGT. Trimming removed 5 bases from V and 5 bases from J, with 19 bases in between. The CDR3 covers 16 residues. In nucleotides, the CDR3 is TGTGCCAGCAGTTATCTCCCAGTGATAGAACACAATGAGCAGTTCTTC. Translated, it gives CASSYLPVIEHNEQFF.

The count of this clonotype is one. The chain is built from TRBV20-1 and TRBJ2-3; maybe TRBD2 (5 bases). Germline loops: CDR1 DFQATT, CDR2 SNEGSKA (reference sequence). Trimming stripped 6 bases from V and 0 bases from J, with 13 bases between. The CDR3 totals 14 residues. The CDR3 region has the DNA TGCAGTGCGACGGGATTTTCTAGCACAGATACGCAGTATTTT. Protein: CSATGFSSTDTQYF.

J is TRBJ1-5 and V is TRBV5-1, with D unclear. This CDR3 comprises 13 residues. CDR1 is SGHRS, CDR2 YFSETQ, per germline. V was clipped by 4 bases and J by 5 bases, with 10 bases between them. CDR3 sequence reads: CASSPEPDQPQHF. In DNA form, the CDR3 reads TGCGCCAGCAGCCCGGAGCCCGATCAGCCCCAGCATTTT.

The chain links TRBV7-9 to TRBJ2-3, with TRBD2 matching over 7 bases. The CDR3 runs 15 residues. Germline V gene data show CDR1 as SEHNR and CDR2 as FQNEAQ (reference sequence). Germline trimming cut 4 bases from V and 1 base from J; bases unmatched to any gene: 5. CDR3 in DNA: TGTGCCAGCAGCTCCCGGGGGGTTGGCACAGATACGCAGTATTTT. It is translated as CASSSRGVGTDTQYF.

This rearrangement joins TRBV3-1 to TRBJ2-7; D is undetermined. V shed 1 base and J shed 9 bases, with 10 bases lying between them. Germline lookup yields CDR1 LGHDT and CDR2 YNNKEL (reference sequence). The CDR3 covers 12 residues. The CDR3 region has the DNA TGTGCCAGCAGCCAAGTAGGCGCGCCGCAGTACTTC. Encoded protein: CASSQVGAPQYF.